The rows below give T cell receptor beta chains drawn from one sample of a study of molecular identifiers for immune sequencing clone quantification. One entry per CDR3 protein results from TCRdb running MiXCR on the PCR reads. Of just under 650,000 distinct CDR3 sequences in the sample, 15% to 20% were seen once. Sequenced sample: naive CD8+ T cells from blood, with Jurkat cell RNA spiked in. The receptors were sampled from a human donor in good health. Some libraries in this study had Jurkat cell RNA spiked in. The CDR3 runs from the conserved cysteine through the conserved F or W. A D gene is named only where the DNA matches it firmly. For some rows the clone size is stated as once, few or many, or as a class when expanded; others skip it.

>TRBV19|TRBJ1-4|17|once|.
TGTGCCAGTAGTACGACCGACTGGGGGGCAACTAATGAAAGACTGTTTTTT
CASSTTDWGATNERLFF
>TRBV19|TRBJ1-1|13|many|.
TGTGCCAGTATACGCGGCATGAACACTGAAGCTTTCTTT
CASIRGMNTEAFF
>TRBV4-1|TRBJ1-2|15|.|.
TGCGCCAGCAGCCAAGCCGGGGACGGACCATATGGCTACACCTTC
CASSQAGDGPYGYTF
>TRBV4-2|TRBJ2-1|14|many|.
TGTGCCAGCAGCCCAGAGACTAGGTACAATGAGCAGTTCTTC
CASSPETRYNEQFF
>TRBV2|TRBJ1-1|13|.|.
TGTGCCAGCAGTGAATTTGGGAACACTGAAGCTTTCTTT
CASSEFGNTEAFF
>TRBV19|TRBJ2-2|15|.|.
TGTGCCAGTAGTATACCGGGGGCCGGCACCGGGGAGCTGTTTTTT
CASSIPGAGTGELFF
>TRBV2|TRBJ2-1|16|.|.
TGTGCCAGCAGTGAATACTCTAGTCCCAACTACAATGAGCAGTTCTTC
CASSEYSSPNYNEQFF
>TRBV28|TRBJ1-1|15|many|.
TGTGCCACCTCCGTCGGACAAGACCTAAACACTGAAGCTTTCTTT
CATSVGQDLNTEAFF
>TRBV7-9|TRBJ1-1|13|many|.
TGTGCCAGCAGCTCCCCGTTAGACACTGAAGCTTTCTTT
CASSSPLDTEAFF
>TRBV19|TRBJ1-6|15|.|.
TGTGCCAGTAGCCTCGGGACATTGTATAATTCACCCCTCCACTTT
CASSLGTLYNSPLHF
>TRBV2|TRBJ1-6|14|.|.
TGTGCCAGCAGCCTGCAGGGGTTCGGTTCACCCCTCCACTTT
CASSLQGFGSPLHF
>TRBV28|TRBJ2-1|15|few|TRBD2
TGTGCCAGCAGTTTTGGAGCGGGGGGGCCCAATGAGCAGTTCTTC
CASSFGAGGPNEQFF
>TRBV7-2|TRBJ2-7|14|few|.
TGTGCCAGCAGCTTCTACAGGGCGACCTACGAGCAGTACTTC
CASSFYRATYEQYF
>TRBV29-1|TRBJ1-2|14|many|TRBD1
TGCAGCGTTGATCGACAGGGAGAAGGAGGTGGCTACACCTTC
CSVDRQGEGGGYTF
>TRBV27|TRBJ2-7|18|.|TRBD1
TGTGCCAGCAGTCCCACCGGGACAGGGGTTTTATCCTCCTACGAGCAGTACTTC
CASSPTGTGVLSSYEQYF
>TRBV2|TRBJ1-5|18|many|TRBD1
TGTGCCAGCAGTGGGTCCAGGACAGGGGGGAGTAGCAATCAGCCCCAGCATTTT
CASSGSRTGGSSNQPQHF
>TRBV14|TRBJ1-2|13|many|.
TGTGCCAGCAGCCTTGAACCTAACTATGGCTACACCTTC
CASSLEPNYGYTF
>TRBV6-2/TRBV6-3|TRBJ2-1|13|many|.
TGTGCCAGCAGTTACGCTAAGGGAGATGAGCAGTTCTTC
CASSYAKGDEQFF
>TRBV27|TRBJ1-5|17|many|.
TGTGCCAGCAGTTCATTGAGGGGTCAATATAGCAATCAGCCCCAGCATTTT
CASSSLRGQYSNQPQHF
>TRBV12-3/TRBV12-4|TRBJ1-3|15|many|.
TGCGCCAGCAGCCCCGACGGTAGCTCTGGAAACACCATATATTTT
CASSPDGSSGNTIYF
>TRBV19|TRBJ2-1|13|many|.
TGTGCCAGTAGTTTCGCGGACACGGATGAGCAGTTCTTC
CASSFADTDEQFF
>TRBV10-2|TRBJ1-6|13|many|.
TGCGCCAGCAGTGAGGTCTCAAATTCACCCCTCCACTTT
CASSEVSNSPLHF
>TRBV30|TRBJ2-7|13|many|.
TGTGCCTGGAGTGGCCAGCAGATGTACGAGCAGTACTTC
CAWSGQQMYEQYF
>TRBV4-1|TRBJ1-4|15|many|.
TGCGCCAGCAGCCAAGAGGATCGGGACGGGGAAAAACTGTTTTTT
CASSQEDRDGEKLFF
>TRBV12-3/TRBV12-4|TRBJ2-3|15|many|TRBD2
TGTGCCAGCAGCTCAACTAGCGGGGACACAGATACGCAGTATTTT
CASSSTSGDTDTQYF
>TRBV11-2|TRBJ2-7|16|few|TRBD2
TGTGCCAGCAGCTTAGCTGTTAGCGGGCCCTTCTACGAGCAGTACTTC
CASSLAVSGPFYEQYF
>TRBV6-5|TRBJ2-1|14|many|.
TGTGCCAGCAGTAGACAGGGTTTGGGAGGTGAGCAGTTCTTC
CASSRQGLGGEQFF
>TRBV13|TRBJ2-7|11|.|.
TGTGCCAGCAGCGTACGCGGGGAGCAGTACTTC
CASSVRGEQYF